These T cell receptor beta chains were read from a single sample in a study of patients and donors after allogeneic stem cell transplantation. TCRdb reprocessed the RT-PCR reads with MiXCR, giving one entry per CDR3 protein. The sample consists of 150,000 to 200,000 distinct CDR3 sequences, approximately 30% of them appearing once. Input material: blood, either unsorted or a sorted T cell fraction (not recorded which). The receptor source for this set is a human donor who was either an allogeneic HSCT recipient or a stem cell or donor lymphocyte infusion donor (not recorded which). It is not recorded whose cells these are; they may come from a transplant donor. The conserved cysteine and the conserved F or W are not part of the CDR3 here. A D gene is named only where the DNA matches it firmly.

d_call v_call cdr3_aa
. TRBV7-9 ASSLTRDEQF
. TRBV7-9 ASSLISNEQF
TRBD2 TRBV27 ASSWSGDHEQY
TRBD2 TRBV18 ASSPKSGDYNEQF
. TRBV6-5 ASSYSTAGVSYNSPLH
. TRBV7-2 ASSLQSTTTGELF
. TRBV5-1 ASSLGLARAGELF
TRBD1 TRBV6-5 ATGEGDRLNTEAF
. TRBV29-1 SVAGRFSYEQY
. TRBV15 ATSNLLEGGEQF
. TRBV4-2 ASSQVGRSNQPQH
TRBD1 TRBV5-1 ASSRGTGNNFHSPLH
. TRBV25-1 ASSEFWESQPQH
. TRBV10-3 AISALTYEQY
TRBD2 TRBV24-1 ATSGGTIWNEQF
. TRBV4-1 ASSYRAGDLEQY
. TRBV12-3/TRBV12-4 ASTVTDSYNEQF
TRBD2 TRBV6-2/TRBV6-3 ASSSQRDALGEQY
. TRBV20-1 SARDPGVVPPRNTEAF
. TRBV9 ASSVGRTGELF
TRBD2 TRBV27 ASSTTTSGLTDTQY
TRBD1 TRBV27 ASSLRTGNSYEQY
. TRBV6-5 ASSYGSLSYEQY
. TRBV6-1 ASRMRSYNEQF
. TRBV20-1 SAKARRTIRGETQY
. TRBV12-3/TRBV12-4 ASSLVFFGEQF
TRBD1 TRBV3-1 ASSRQGEGTEAF
. TRBV5-5 ASSLPGFQREEQY
. TRBV7-9 ASSLREQF